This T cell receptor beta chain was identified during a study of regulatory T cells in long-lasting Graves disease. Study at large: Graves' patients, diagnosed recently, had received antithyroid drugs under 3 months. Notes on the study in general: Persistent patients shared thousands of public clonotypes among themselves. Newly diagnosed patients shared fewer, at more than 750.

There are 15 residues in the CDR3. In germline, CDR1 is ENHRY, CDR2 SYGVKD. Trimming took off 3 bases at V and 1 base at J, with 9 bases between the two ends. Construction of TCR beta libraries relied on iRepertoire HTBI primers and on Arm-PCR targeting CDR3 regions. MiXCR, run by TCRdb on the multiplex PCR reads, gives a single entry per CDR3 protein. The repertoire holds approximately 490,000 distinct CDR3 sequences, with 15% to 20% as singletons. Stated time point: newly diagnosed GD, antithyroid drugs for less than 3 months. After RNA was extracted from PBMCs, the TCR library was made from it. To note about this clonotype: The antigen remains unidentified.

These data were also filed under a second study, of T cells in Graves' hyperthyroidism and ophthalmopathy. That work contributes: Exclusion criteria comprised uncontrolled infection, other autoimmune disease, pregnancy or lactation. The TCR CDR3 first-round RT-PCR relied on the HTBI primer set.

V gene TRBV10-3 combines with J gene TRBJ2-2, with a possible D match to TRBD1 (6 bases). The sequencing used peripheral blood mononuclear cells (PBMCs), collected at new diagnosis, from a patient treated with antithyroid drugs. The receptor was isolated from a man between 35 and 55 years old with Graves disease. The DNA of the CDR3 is TGTGCCATCAGTGATAGGGGACAGAACACCGGGGAGCTGTTTTTT. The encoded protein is CAISDRGQNTGELFF.